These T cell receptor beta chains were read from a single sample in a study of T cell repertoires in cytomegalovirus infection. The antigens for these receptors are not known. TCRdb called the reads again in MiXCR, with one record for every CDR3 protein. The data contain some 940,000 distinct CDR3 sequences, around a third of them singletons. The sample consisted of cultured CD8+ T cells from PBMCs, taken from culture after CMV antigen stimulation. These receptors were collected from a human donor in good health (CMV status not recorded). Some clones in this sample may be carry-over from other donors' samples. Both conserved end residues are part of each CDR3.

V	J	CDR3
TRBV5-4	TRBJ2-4	CASSLPVEEGNIQYF
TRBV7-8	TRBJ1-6	CASSTRSSSYNSPLHF
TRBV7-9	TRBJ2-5	CASSPPRRGETQYF
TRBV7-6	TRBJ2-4	CASSLDPGNIQYF
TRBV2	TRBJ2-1	CASRGAGYNEQFF
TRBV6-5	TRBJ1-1	CASALTGYTEAFF
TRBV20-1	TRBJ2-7	CSASTGSSYEQYF
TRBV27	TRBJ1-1	CAVGRNTEAFF
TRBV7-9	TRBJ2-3	CASSSTGIRTDTQYF
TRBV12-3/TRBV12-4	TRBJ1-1	CASTRGEVTEAFF
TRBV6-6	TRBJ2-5	CASSYWPGGLTETQYF
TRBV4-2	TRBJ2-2	CASSPWAENTGELFF
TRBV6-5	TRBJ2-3	CASSSGTATDTQYF
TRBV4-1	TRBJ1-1	CASSQGLLEAFF
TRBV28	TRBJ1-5	CASSPTLAGVAGNQPQHF
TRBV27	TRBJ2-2	CASSHPGQRGELFF
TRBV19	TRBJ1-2	CASSTTADRLLANYGYTF
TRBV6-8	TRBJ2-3	CASSYSTGPRTDTQYF
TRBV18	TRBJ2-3	CASSSVGGPGTDTQYF
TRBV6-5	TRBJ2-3	CASSSLAGSFTDTQYF
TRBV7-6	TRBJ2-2	CASSISGNTGELFF
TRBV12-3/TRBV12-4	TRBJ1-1	CASSSSDRGLNTEAFF